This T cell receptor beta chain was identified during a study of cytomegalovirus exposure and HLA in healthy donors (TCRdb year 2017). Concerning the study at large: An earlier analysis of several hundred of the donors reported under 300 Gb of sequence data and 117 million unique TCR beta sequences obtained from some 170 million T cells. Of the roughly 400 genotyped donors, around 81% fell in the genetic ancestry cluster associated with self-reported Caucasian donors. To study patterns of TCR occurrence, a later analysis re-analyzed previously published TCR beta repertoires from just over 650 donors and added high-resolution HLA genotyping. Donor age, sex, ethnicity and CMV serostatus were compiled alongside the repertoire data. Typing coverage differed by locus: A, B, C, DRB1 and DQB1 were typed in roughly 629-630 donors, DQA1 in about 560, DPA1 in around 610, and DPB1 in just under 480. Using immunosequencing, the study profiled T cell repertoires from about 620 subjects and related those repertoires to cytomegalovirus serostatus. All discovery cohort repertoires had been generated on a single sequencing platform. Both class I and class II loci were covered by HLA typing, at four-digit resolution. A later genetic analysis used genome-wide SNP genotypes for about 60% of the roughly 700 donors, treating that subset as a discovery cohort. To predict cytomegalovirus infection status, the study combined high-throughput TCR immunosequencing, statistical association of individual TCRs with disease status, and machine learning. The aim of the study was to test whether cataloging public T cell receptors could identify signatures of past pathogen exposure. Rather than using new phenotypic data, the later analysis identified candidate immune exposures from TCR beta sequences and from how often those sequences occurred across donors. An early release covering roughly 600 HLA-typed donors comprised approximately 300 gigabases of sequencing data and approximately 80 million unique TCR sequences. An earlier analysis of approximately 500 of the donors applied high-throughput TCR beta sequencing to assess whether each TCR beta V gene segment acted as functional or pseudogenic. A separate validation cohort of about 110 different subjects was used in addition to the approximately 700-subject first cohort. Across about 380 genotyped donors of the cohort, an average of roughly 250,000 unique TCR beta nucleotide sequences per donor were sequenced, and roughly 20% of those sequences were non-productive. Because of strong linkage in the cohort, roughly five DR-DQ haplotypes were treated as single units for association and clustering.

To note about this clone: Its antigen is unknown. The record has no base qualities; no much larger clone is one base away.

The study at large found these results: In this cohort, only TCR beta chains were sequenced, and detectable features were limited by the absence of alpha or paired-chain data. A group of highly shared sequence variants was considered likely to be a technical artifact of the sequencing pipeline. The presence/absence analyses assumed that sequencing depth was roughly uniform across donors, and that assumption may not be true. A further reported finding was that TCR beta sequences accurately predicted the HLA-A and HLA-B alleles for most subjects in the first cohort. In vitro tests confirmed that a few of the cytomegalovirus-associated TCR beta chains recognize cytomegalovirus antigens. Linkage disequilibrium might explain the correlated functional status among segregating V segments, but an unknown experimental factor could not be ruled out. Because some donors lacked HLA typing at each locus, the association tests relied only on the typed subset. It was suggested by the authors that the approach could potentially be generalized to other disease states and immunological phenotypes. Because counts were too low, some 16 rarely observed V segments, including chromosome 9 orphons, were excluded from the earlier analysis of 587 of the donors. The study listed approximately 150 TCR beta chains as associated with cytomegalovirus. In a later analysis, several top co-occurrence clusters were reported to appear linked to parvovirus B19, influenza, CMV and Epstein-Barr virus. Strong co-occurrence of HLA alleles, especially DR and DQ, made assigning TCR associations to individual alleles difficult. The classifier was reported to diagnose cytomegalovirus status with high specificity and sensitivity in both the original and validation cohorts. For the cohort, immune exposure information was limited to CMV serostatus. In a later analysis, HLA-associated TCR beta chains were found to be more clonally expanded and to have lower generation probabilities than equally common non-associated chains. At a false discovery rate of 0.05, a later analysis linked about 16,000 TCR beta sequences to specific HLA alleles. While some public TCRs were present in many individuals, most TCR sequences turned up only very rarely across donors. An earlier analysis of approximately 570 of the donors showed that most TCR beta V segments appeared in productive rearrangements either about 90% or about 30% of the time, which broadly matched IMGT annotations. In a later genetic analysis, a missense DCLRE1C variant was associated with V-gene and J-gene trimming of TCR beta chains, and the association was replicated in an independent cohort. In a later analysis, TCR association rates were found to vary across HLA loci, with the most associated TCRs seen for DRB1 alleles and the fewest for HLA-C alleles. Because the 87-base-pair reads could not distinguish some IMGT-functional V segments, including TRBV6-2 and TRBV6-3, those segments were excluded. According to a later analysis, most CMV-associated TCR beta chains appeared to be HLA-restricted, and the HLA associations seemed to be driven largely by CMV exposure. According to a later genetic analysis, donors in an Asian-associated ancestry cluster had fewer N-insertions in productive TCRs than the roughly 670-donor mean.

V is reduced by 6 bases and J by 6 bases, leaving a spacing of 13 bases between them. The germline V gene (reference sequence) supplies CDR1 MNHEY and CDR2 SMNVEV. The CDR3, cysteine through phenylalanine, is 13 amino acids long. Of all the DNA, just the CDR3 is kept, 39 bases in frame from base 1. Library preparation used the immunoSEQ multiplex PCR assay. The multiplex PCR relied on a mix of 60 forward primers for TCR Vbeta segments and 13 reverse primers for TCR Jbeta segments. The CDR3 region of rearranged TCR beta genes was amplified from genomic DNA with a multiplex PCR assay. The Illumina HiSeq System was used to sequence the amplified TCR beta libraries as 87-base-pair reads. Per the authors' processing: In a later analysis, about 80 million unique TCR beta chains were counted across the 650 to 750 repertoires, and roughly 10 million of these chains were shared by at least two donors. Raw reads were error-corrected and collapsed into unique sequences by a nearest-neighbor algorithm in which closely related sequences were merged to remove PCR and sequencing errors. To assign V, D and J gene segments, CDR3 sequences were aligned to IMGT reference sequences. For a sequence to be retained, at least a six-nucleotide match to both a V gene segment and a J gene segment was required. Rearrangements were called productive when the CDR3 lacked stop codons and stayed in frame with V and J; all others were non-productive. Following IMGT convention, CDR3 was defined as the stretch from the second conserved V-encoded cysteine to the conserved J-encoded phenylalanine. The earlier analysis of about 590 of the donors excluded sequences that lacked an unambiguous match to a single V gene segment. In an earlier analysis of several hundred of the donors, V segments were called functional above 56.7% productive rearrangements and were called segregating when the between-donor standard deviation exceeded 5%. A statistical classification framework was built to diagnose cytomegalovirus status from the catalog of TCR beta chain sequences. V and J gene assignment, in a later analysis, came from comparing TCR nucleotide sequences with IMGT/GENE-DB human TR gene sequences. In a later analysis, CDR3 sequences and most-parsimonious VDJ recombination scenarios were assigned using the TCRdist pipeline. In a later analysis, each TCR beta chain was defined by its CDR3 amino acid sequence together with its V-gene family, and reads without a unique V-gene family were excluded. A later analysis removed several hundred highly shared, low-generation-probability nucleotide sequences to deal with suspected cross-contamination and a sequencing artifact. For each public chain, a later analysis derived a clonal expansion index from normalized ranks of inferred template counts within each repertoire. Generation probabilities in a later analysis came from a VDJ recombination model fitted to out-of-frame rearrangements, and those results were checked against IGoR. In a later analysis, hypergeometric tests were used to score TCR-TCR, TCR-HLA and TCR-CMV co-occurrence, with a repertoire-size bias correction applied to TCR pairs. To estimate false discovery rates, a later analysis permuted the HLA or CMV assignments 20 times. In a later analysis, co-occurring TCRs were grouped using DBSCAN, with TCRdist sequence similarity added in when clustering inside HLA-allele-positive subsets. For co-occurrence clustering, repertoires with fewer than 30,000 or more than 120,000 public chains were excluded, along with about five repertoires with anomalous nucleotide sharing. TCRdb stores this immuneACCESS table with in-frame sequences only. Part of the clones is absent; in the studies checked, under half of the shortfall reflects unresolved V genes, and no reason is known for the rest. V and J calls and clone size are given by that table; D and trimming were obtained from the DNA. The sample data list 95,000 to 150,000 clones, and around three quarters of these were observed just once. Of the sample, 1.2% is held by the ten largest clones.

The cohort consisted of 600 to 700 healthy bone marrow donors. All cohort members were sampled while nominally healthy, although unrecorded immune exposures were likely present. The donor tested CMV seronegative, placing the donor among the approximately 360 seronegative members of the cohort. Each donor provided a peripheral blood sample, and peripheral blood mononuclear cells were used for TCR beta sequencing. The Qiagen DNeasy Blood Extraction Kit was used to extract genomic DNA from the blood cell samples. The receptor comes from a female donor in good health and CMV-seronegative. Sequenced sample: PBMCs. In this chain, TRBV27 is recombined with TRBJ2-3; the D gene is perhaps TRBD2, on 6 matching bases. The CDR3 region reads CASRTGAVDTQYF. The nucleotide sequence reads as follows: TGTGCCAGCAGGACGGGAGCTGTGGATACGCAGTATTTT.